This TCR beta chain was sequenced for a study of Tregs in tolerant kidney transplant recipients. Study-level findings and limits: No direct test of biological reproducibility was done here.

Repertoires were generated with immunoSEQ multiplex PCR, while TCRdb's copy carries only in-frame clones and drops some. The repertoire holds about 240,000 clones, roughly 80% seen once, with over 0.5% in the top ten. In the case of this clone: Its target is not known.

V lost 6 bases to trimming and J lost 2 bases, with 11 bases between them. Germline V gene lookup returns CDR1 KGHSH and CDR2 LQKENI. The CDR3 sequence is 13 residues long. The chain has TRBV18 and TRBJ2-7; D gene unclear. Sequencing input: CD4+ T cells from blood. The origin of this receptor is a human donor in good health. CDR3 DNA sequence: TGTGCCAGCTCGGGAACGCTGGCCTACGAGCAGTACTTC. As protein: CASSGTLAYEQYF.